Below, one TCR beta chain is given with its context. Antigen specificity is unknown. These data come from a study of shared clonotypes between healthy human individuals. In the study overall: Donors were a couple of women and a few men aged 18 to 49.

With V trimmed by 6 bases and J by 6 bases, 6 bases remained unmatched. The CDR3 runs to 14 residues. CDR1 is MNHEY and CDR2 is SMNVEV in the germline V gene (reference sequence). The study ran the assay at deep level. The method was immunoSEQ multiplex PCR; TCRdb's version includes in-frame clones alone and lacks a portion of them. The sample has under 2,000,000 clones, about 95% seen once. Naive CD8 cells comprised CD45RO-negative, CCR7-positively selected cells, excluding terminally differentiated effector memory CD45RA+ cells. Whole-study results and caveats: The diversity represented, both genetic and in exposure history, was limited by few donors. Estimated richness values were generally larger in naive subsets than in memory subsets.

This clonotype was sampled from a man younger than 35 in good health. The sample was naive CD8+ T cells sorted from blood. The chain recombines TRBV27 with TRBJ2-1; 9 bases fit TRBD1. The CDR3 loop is CASRGTGFGNEQFF. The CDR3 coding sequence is TGTGCCAGCAGAGGGACAGGGTTTGGCAATGAGCAGTTCTTC.